Shown below are 26 T cell receptor beta chains from a single sample sequenced in a study of cytomegalovirus exposure and HLA in healthy donors (TCRdb year 2017). Library method: the immunoSEQ multiplex PCR assay. The multiplex PCR relied on a mix of 60 forward primers for TCR Vbeta segments and 13 reverse primers for TCR Jbeta segments. This immuneACCESS table, as held by TCRdb, lists in-frame sequences with V and J called but not all clones. Of the missing ones, under half trace to an unresolved V gene in checked studies; the others have no known cause. The sample data list about 91,000 clones, and under 75% of these were observed just once. The biggest ten clones account for 2% to 2.5% of the sample. Sample: PBMCs. All receptors derive from a human donor in good health.

This clone was seen only a few times. The chain links TRBV18 to TRBJ2-2; TRBD2 is a possible D gene (5 bases). V was pared by 0 bases and J by 4 bases, with 12 bases between. The CDR3 contains 16 residues. Germline V gene sequence: CDR1 KGHSH, CDR2 LQKENI. This CDR3 reads CASSPPDGEFTGELFF. The CDR3 DNA reads as TGTGCCAGCTCACCACCAGACGGGGAATTCACCGGGGAGCTGTTTTTT.

The J gene is TRBJ1-4, the V gene TRBV19, with D unresolved. The V gene lost 9 bases and the J gene lost 3 bases, with 11 bases spanning the gap. The CDR3 loop spans 13 amino acids. Germline CDR1 reads LNHDA; CDR2 reads SQIVND (reference sequence). The CDR3 region is CARVSEANEKLFF. The CDR3 nucleotides read TGTGCCAGGGTCTCGGAGGCTAATGAAAAACTGTTTTTT.

V usage is TRBV27 and J usage is TRBJ2-5, with no clear D. The J call is doubtful: the DNA matches TRBJ2-7 better. The CDR3 spans 13 residues. Germline lookup yields CDR1 MNHEY and CDR2 SMNVEV (reference sequence). CDR3 nucleotides: TGTGCCAGCAGATCCCAAGTAACCTACGAGCAGTACTTC. As protein: CASRSQVTYEQYF.

This clone was seen more than once but under ten times. The chain carries TRBV9 and TRBJ2-3; no clear D. The CDR3 has 13 residues. The germline V and J ends were trimmed by 0 bases and 4 bases, with 6 bases remaining between them. Germline values: CDR1 SGDLS, CDR2 YYNGEE. Written as DNA, the CDR3 is TGTGCCAGCAGCGTAGGGCCCCCAGATACGCAGTATTTT. Translating gives CASSVGPPDTQYF.

This clone has only one observation. The CDR3 DNA reads TGTGCCATCAGTGAGTCAGGACAGGTCGGTCAGCCCCAGCATTTT. Encoded protein: CAISESGQVGQPQHF. J is TRBJ1-5 and V is TRBV10-3, with 7 nucleotides matching TRBD1. Germline V CDR1 and CDR2: ENHRY, SYGVKD. V lost 0 bases to trimming and J lost 6 bases; unmatched junction nucleotides: 5. The CDR3 is 15 residues long.

V is TRBV6-6 and J is TRBJ2-1; D is possibly TRBD1 (6 bases). Germline-derived CDR1 and CDR2 are MNHNY and SVGAGI (reference sequence). V lost 8 bases and J 15 bases, leaving 17 bases between the germline ends. This CDR3 region has 11 residues. The CDR3 bases are TGTGCCAGCTTGGGGGCCCCGGTGACGTTCTTC. Protein product: CASLGAPVTFF.

V gene TRBV10-1 combines with J gene TRBJ1-5; TRBD1 agrees at 11 bases. CDR1 is WNHNN, CDR2 SYGVQD, per germline (reference sequence). Trimming took 3 bases from V and 2 from J; bases not matched to a gene: 6. CDR3 length equals 17 residues. Here the CDR3 reads CASSDLDRGLGNQPQHF. The CDR3 bases are TGCGCCAGCAGTGACCTGGACAGGGGGCTTGGCAATCAGCCCCAGCATTTT.

The chain joins TRBV5-1 to TRBJ2-3; D possibly corresponds to TRBD1 (6 bases). Between the trimmed V and J ends, which lost 0 bases and 1 base, there was a span of 6 bases. Germline V gene data show CDR1 as SGHRS and CDR2 as YFSETQ. CDR3 length: 14 amino acids. The CDR3 sequence is CASSLGTGTDTQYF. The CDR3, as DNA: TGCGCCAGCAGCTTGGGGACAGGCACAGATACGCAGTATTTT.

CDR3 DNA sequence: TGTGCCAGCAGTTACGCGGGACTTGGGGAGACCCAGTACTTC. It codes for CASSYAGLGETQYF. This sequence joins TRBV6-5 and TRBJ2-5, with D possibly being TRBD2 (6 bases). Looked up from germline, CDR1 is MNHEY and CDR2 is SVGAGI. The CDR3 has 14 amino acids. V was clipped by 2 bases and J by 5 bases, with 12 bases between them.

This clone has a handful of counts. This chain links TRBV4-2 with TRBJ1-2; D uncertain. There are 12 residues in the CDR3. V was shortened by 0 bases and J by 8 bases, with 7 bases between the two germline ends. From germline, CDR1 is LGHNA and CDR2 YNFKEQ. CDR3 bases: TGTGCCAGCAGCCAAGAGTCGTTAGGCTACACCTTC. This encodes CASSQESLGYTF.

The genes are TRBV15 and TRBJ2-7, with D maybe TRBD2 (6 bases). This CDR3 spans 16 amino acids. V lost 0 bases and J lost 6, with 18 bases in between. Looked up from germline, CDR1 is LNHNV and CDR2 is YYDKDF (reference sequence). CDR3 amino acids: CATSRDGRPYRGEQYF. In DNA, the CDR3 is TGTGCCACCAGCAGAGATGGGAGGCCATACCGGGGCGAGCAGTACTTC. Drawing the rest from reference TRBV15 and TRBJ2-7, the complete variable domain is DAMVIQNPRYQVTQFGKPVTLSCSQTLNHNVMYWYQQKSSQAPKLLFHYYDKDFNNEADTPDNFQSRRPNTSFCFLDIRSPGLGDTAMYLCATSRDGRPYRGEQYFGPGTRLTVT.

The J gene is TRBJ2-5, the V gene TRBV7-7, with a possible D match to TRBD1 (5 bases). TRBJ2-7 matches the DNA end more closely, so the J call is doubtful. Per germline, CDR1 SSHAT and CDR2 FNYEAQ (reference sequence). The CDR3 spans 13 residues. The CDR3 DNA is TGTGCCAGCAGCCTTCTCTCAGGGTACGAGCAGTACTTC. This translates into CASSLLSGYEQYF.

V is TRBV29-1 and J is TRBJ2-5; possible D gene TRBD2, 5 bases. Per germline, CDR1 SQVTM and CDR2 ANQGSEA. Trimming removed 5 bases at V and 2 bases at J, with 6 bases between. The CDR3 spans 11 residues. The CDR3 here is CSVRLQETQYF. The DNA for the CDR3 is TGCAGCGTTAGACTACAAGAGACCCAGTACTTC. Supplemented by reference TRBV29-1 and TRBJ2-5, the full variable domain reads SAVISQKPSRDICQRGTSLTIQCQVDSQVTMMFWYRQQPGQSLTLIATANQGSEATYESGFVIDKFPISRPNLTFSTLTVSNMSPEDSSIYLCSVRLQETQYFGPGTRLLVL.

The chain carries TRBV30 and TRBJ2-7; 7 positions match TRBD2. The CDR3 is made up of 14 amino acids. Germline V CDR1 and CDR2: GTSNPN, SVGIG (reference sequence). Trimming removed 3 bases from V and 2 bases from J; junction bases left unmatched: 7. CDR3 sequence (DNA): TGTGCCTGGAGGCGGGGGTCCCCCGCCTACGAGCAGTACTTC. Translation gives CAWRRGSPAYEQYF.

This clone appeared a few times. The rearrangement joins TRBV7-9 to TRBJ2-1; 7 positions match TRBD2. The CDR3 contains 16 residues. Looked up from germline, CDR1 is SEHNR and CDR2 is FQNEAQ (reference sequence). V lost 5 bases to trimming and J lost 2 bases; unmatched junction nucleotides: 9. As DNA, the CDR3 is TGTGCCAGCAGCCAGCGGGGACTCCCAACCTACAATGAGCAGTTCTTC. It codes for CASSQRGLPTYNEQFF.

Only one count was recorded for this clone. The chain combines TRBV6-1 with TRBJ1-5; D not certain. Germline-derived CDR1 and CDR2 are MNHNS and SASEGT. There are 14 residues in the CDR3. V was shortened by 3 bases and J by 7 bases, with 13 bases between the two germline ends. CDR3 residues: CASSEQDWKQPQHF. CDR3 DNA: TGTGCCAGCAGTGAGCAGGATTGGAAACAGCCCCAGCATTTT.

This chain uses TRBV6-1 with TRBJ2-6; 8 bases agree with TRBD1. V lost 6 bases, J lost 2 bases, and 3 bases stayed unmatched. The germline V gene encodes CDR1 MNHNS and CDR2 SASEGT. The CDR3 consists of 15 residues. The CDR3 sequence is CASSGQGTGANVLTF. In nucleotides, the CDR3 is TGTGCCAGCAGCGGACAGGGAACTGGGGCCAACGTCCTGACTTTC.

This rearrangement joins TRBV6-6 to TRBJ1-2; TRBD1 matches 9 bases. Per the germline V gene, CDR1 is MNHNY and CDR2 is SVGAGI (reference sequence). Trimming cost V 5 bases and J 8 bases; bases outside gene matches: 15. The CDR3 is made up of 16 amino acids. The CDR3: CASSAAGTGFGEGYTF. The CDR3 coding sequence is TGTGCCAGCAGTGCCGCCGGGACAGGGTTTGGGGAGGGCTACACCTTC.

V and J are TRBV5-4 and TRBJ2-5, with D possibly TRBD1 on 5 matching bases. Germline CDR1 is SGHNT and CDR2 is YYREEE (reference sequence). The CDR3 has 16 amino acids. Between the trimmed V and J ends, which lost 4 bases and 10 bases, there was a span of 26 bases. CDR3 in amino acids: CASSPEIGGPTRDQYF. The CDR3 DNA follows: TGTGCCAGCAGCCCGGAGATTGGCGGACCCACCAGGGACCAGTACTTC.

The genes are TRBV19 and TRBJ2-5; perhaps TRBD2 as D (6 bases). Germline V gene lookup returns CDR1 LNHDA and CDR2 SQIVND (reference sequence). Trimming took 1 base from V and 0 from J, leaving 9 bases between them. The CDR3 has 15 residues. The CDR3 DNA reads TGTGCCAGTAGTATAGGGAGGGCGTACCAAGAGACCCAGTACTTC. Translating gives CASSIGRAYQETQYF.

A few counts support this clone. This chain joins TRBV27 and TRBJ1-1; unclear D gene. Per germline, CDR1 MNHEY and CDR2 SMNVEV (reference sequence). Between the trimmed V and J ends, which lost 5 bases and 0 bases, there was a span of 13 bases. The CDR3 has 15 amino acids. CDR3 loop: CASSGSGVMNTEAFF. The DNA of the CDR3 is TGTGCCAGCAGTGGATCGGGTGTCATGAACACTGAAGCTTTCTTT.

This clone was detected a few times. This chain joins TRBV9 and TRBJ1-4; D gene ambiguous. This CDR3 contains 15 residues. V was shortened by 4 bases and J by 2 bases, with 12 bases between the two germline ends. Germline V gene lookup returns CDR1 SGDLS and CDR2 YYNGEE. CDR3 DNA sequence: TGTGCCAGCAGCAATTTTGGAGGCACTAATGAAAAACTGTTTTTT. Amino acid sequence: CASSNFGGTNEKLFF.

This clone appeared once. J is TRBJ1-1 and V is TRBV7-2; TRBD1 might be the D (5 bases). Trimming removed 4 bases from V and 2 bases from J, with 17 bases in between. This CDR3 is 16 amino acids long. Germline assignment: CDR1 SGHTA and CDR2 FQGNSA. The CDR3, as DNA: TGTGCCAGCAGCTGGGTTGCGGCGGGGACCAACACTGAAGCTTTCTTT. This codes for CASSWVAAGTNTEAFF.

The chain combines TRBV9 with TRBJ2-5, with TRBD2 identical over 11 bases. The CDR3 has 17 residues. V lost 0 bases to trimming and J lost 3 bases; unmatched junction nucleotides: 7. In germline, CDR1 is SGDLS, CDR2 YYNGEE. This CDR3 reads CASSVGRSSGGEETQYF. The CDR3 nucleotides are TGTGCCAGCAGCGTAGGACGTAGTAGCGGGGGGGAAGAGACCCAGTACTTC.

The V and J genes are TRBV19 and TRBJ2-3, with D possibly TRBD2 on 7 matching bases. V was clipped by 4 bases and J by 3 bases, with 14 bases between them. This CDR3 region has 15 residues. Looked up from germline, CDR1 is LNHDA and CDR2 is SQIVND (reference sequence). The CDR3 bases are TGTGCCAGTAGTACTACGGGGGGCGCGACAGATACGCAGTATTTT. Its protein product is CASSTTGGATDTQYF.

The rearrangement uses TRBV9 and TRBJ2-7; 10 bases line up with TRBD2. In germline, CDR1 is SGDLS, CDR2 YYNGEE. CDR3 length equals 15 residues. V was pared by 2 bases and J by 3 bases, with 5 bases of the junction left unmatched. In nucleotides, the CDR3 is TGTGCCAGCAGCGTGGGGACTAGCGCGTTCTACGAGCAGTACTTC. It codes for CASSVGTSAFYEQYF.